A single T cell receptor beta chain is shown here with its context. The antigen is undetermined. The assay was immunoSEQ multiplex PCR, and TCRdb's table has in-frame clones only and misses some. The table records 25,000 to 40,000 clones, more than 75% of them present only once. This entry belongs to a study of STAT3 mutations in large granular lymphocyte leukemia. About the research overall: Canonical activating STAT3 mutations were detected in roughly half of the longitudinally sequenced T-LGLL patients.

This CDR3 has 14 residues. CDR1 and CDR2 from the germline V gene are MGHRA and YSYEKL. The V end lost 3 bases, the J end lost 2 bases, and 5 bases lay between the germline ends. Whole-study findings and limits: Every T-cell large granular lymphocyte leukemia patient had at least one immunodominant TCR beta clonotype. In about 35% of the 18 patients, new TCR clonotypes emerged after therapy.

This clonotype originated in a man between 60 and 75 years old with T-cell large granular lymphocyte leukemia. Some clones in this sample may be carry-over from other donors' samples. The rearrangement joins TRBV4-1 to TRBJ2-6, with a tentative D call TRBD1 (5 bases). Sequenced material: peripheral blood mononuclear cells. CDR3 amino acids: CASSQTAGANVLTF. CDR3 sequence (DNA): TGCGCCAGCAGCCAGACAGCTGGGGCCAACGTCCTGACTTTC.